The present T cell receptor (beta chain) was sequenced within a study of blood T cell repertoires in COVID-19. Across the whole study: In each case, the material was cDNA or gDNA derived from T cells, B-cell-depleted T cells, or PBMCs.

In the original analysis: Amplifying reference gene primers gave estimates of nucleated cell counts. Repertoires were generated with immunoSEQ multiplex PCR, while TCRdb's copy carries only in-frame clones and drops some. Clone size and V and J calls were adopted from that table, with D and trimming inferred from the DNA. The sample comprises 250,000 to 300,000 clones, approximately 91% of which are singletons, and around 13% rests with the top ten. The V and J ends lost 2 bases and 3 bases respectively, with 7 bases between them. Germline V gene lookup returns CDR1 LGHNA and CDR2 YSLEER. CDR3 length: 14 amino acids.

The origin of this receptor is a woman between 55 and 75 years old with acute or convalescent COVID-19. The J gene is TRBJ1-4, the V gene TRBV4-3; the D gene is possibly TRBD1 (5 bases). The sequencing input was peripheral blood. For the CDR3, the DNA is TGCGCCAGCAGCCAACGACAGTCTAATGAAAAACTGTTTTTT. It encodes CASSQRQSNEKLFF.